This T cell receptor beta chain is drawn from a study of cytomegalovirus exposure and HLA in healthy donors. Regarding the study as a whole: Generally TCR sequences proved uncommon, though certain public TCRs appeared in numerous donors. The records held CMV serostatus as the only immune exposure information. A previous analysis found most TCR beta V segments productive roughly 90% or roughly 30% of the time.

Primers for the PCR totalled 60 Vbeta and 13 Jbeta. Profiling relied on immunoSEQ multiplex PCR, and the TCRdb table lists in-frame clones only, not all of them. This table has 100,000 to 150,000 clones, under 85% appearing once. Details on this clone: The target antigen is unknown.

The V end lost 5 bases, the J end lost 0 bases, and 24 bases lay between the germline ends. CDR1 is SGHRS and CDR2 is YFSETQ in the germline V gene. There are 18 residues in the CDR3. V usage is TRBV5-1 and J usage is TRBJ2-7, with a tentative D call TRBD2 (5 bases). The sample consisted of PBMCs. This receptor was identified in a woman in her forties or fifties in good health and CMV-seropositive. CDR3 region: CASRRENPWARASYEQYF. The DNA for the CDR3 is TGCGCCAGCAGAAGAGAAAACCCGTGGGCGCGGGCCTCCTACGAGCAGTACTTC. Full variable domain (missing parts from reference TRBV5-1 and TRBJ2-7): KAGVTQTPRYLIKTRGQQVTLSCSPISGHRSVSWYQQTPGQGLQFLFEYFSETQRNKGNFPGRFSGRQFSNSRSEMNVSTLELGDSALYLCASRRENPWARASYEQYFGPGTRLTVT.